Shown below are 22 T cell receptor beta chains from a single sample sequenced in a study of Ad26.COV2.S vaccination and SARS-CoV-2 variants (dated by TCRdb to the early 2020s). What the treatment or condition label conveys for this sample: about 20 received Ad26.COV2.S at low or high dose, single or two shots; 5 received placebo; per-sample allocation not given. Repertoires of vaccine and placebo recipients were sequenced from samples taken on day 63 after the first injection. The library was prepared using the immunoSEQ multiplex PCR assay. The table comes from immuneACCESS by way of TCRdb, which keeps in-frame sequences with V and J called. Part of the clones is missing from these tables; in studies checked, under half for an unresolved V gene and the rest for unknown reasons. For this sample the table gives 200,000 to 300,000 clones, of which approximately 90% were detected only once. The ten largest clones take up about 2.8% of the sample.

The sequenced sample was peripheral blood, obtained in a trial of Ad26.COV2.S vaccine versus placebo. These receptors were collected from a person aged 18-60 years who received the Ad26.COV2.S COVID-19 vaccine or a placebo.

The CDR3 bases are TGTGCCAGCAGCGTACTGGAGGCAGGGATCGATGGCTACACCTTC. Translation gives CASSVLEAGIDGYTF. The V and J genes are TRBV9 and TRBJ1-2; TRBD1 is a possible D gene (5 bases). This CDR3 contains 15 residues. V lost 1 base and J lost 6, with 16 bases in between. Germline V CDR1 and CDR2: SGDLS, YYNGEE.

The chain employs TRBV6-2 or TRBV6-3 and TRBJ2-1; 8 bases line up with TRBD2. Germline values: CDR1 MNHEY, CDR2 SVGEGT. After removal of 5 bases from V and 1 base from J, the junction contained 16 bases not matched to a gene. The CDR3 runs 19 residues. The CDR3 DNA is TGTGCCAGCAGTCCCCAAGCGGGAGCCCAAGGTTGGTCCTACAATGAGCAGTTCTTC. It codes for CASSPQAGAQGWSYNEQFF.

The gene calls are TRBV4-3 and TRBJ1-4, with D possibly TRBD1 on 6 matching bases. CDR3 length equals 15 residues. From germline, CDR1 is LGHNA and CDR2 YSLEER. V lost 1 base to trimming and J lost 3 bases, with 9 bases between them. This CDR3 is CASSQGHRANEKLFF. The CDR3 DNA reads TGCGCCAGCAGCCAAGGTCACAGGGCTAATGAAAAACTGTTTTTT.

This clone appeared once. This chain connects TRBV4-2 to TRBJ2-2; unclear D gene. The CDR3 length is 12 residues. Germline V gene data show CDR1 as LGHNA and CDR2 as YNFKEQ. Trimming shortened V by 0 bases and J by 7 bases, and 3 bases separated the two germline ends. CDR3 nucleotides: TGTGCCAGCAGCCAAGATCGCGGGGAGCTGTTTTTT. Translating gives CASSQDRGELFF.

This chain uses TRBV10-3 with TRBJ2-7; D is ambiguous. Germline V gene data show CDR1 as ENHRY and CDR2 as SYGVKD. V lost 10 bases and J lost 1, with 11 bases in between. CDR3 size: 12 residues. CDR3 bases: TGTGCCACCGCCCCCGCGTCCTACGAGCAGTACTTC. Protein sequence: CATAPASYEQYF.

The J gene is TRBJ2-7, the V gene TRBV9; possible D gene TRBD2, 5 bases. V was cut by 0 bases and J by 2 bases, with 9 bases left in between. Germline V gives CDR1 SGDLS, CDR2 YYNGEE. The CDR3 spans 14 residues. Here the CDR3 DNA reads TGTGCCAGCAGCGTAGGGACGGGGACCTACGAGCAGTACTTC. Its translation: CASSVGTGTYEQYF. The whole variable domain, filled in from reference TRBV9 and TRBJ2-7, reads DSGVTQTPKHLITATGQRVTLRCSPRSGDLSVYWYQQSLDQGLQFLIQYYNGEERAKGNILERFSAQQFPDLHSELNLSSLELGDSALYFCASSVGTGTYEQYFGPGTRLTVT.

This clone was detected only once. The DNA of the CDR3 is TGTGCCAGCAGGCCGGGGGAGGGCATCTTCACTGAAGCTTTCTTT. Amino acids: CASRPGEGIFTEAFF. The V gene is TRBV28, the J gene TRBJ1-1; possibly TRBD1 for D (5 bases). Germline V CDR1 and CDR2: MDHEN, SYDVKM. This CDR3 contains 15 residues. Trimming took 6 bases from V and 4 from J, leaving 18 bases between them.

The chain joins TRBV7-2 to TRBJ1-2, with 9 bases matching TRBD1. V gave up 0 bases and J gave up 0 bases; unmatched junction bases: 8. There are 18 residues in the CDR3. Looked up from germline, CDR1 is SGHTA and CDR2 is FQGNSA. CDR3 DNA: TGTGCCAGCAGCTTAGCGCAAGGGACAGGGACTTCTAACTATGGCTACACCTTC. This translates into CASSLAQGTGTSNYGYTF.

The gene calls are TRBV6-1 and TRBJ2-7; 10 nucleotides agree with TRBD2. This CDR3 region has 16 residues. Germline V lookup: CDR1 MNHNS, CDR2 SASEGT. After removal of 3 bases from V and 1 base from J, the junction contained 6 bases not matched to a gene. The CDR3 loop reads CASSERERGGSYEQYF. Here the CDR3 DNA reads TGTGCCAGCAGTGAGCGGGAGCGGGGGGGTTCCTACGAGCAGTACTTC.

The sample holds one count of this clone. V usage is TRBV6-4 and J usage is TRBJ2-3; 8 nucleotides match TRBD1. Germline V gives CDR1 MRHNA, CDR2 SNTAGT. The length of the CDR3 is 15 residues. V trimming: 3 bases; J trimming: 5 bases; junction bases outside the gene matches: 7. As DNA, the CDR3 is TGTGCCAGCAGTGAAATAGGACAGGGAGTAGATACGCAGTATTTT. Encoded protein: CASSEIGQGVDTQYF.

The rearrangement uses TRBV4-2 and TRBJ2-1, with D perhaps TRBD2 (6 bases). Germline-derived CDR1 and CDR2 are LGHNA and YNFKEQ. This CDR3 spans 17 amino acids. V gave up 1 base and J gave up 0 bases, with 13 bases separating them. In DNA form, the CDR3 reads TGTGCCAGCAGCCAAGGCGCGGGGCTCAGCTCCTACAATGAGCAGTTCTTC. As protein: CASSQGAGLSSYNEQFF.

The chain carries TRBV11-2 and TRBJ1-1, with TRBD1 as a possible D gene (6 bases). The length of the CDR3 is 13 residues. Deletions cut 6 bases from V and 10 bases from J, with 18 bases between. CDR1 and CDR2 from the germline V gene are SGHAT and FQNNGV. The CDR3 DNA is TGTGCCAGCAGGGTTTCGGGGGGCCGGTTAGCTTTCTTT. Translation: CASRVSGGRLAFF.

J is TRBJ2-2 and V is TRBV9, with D uncertain. Germline V gives CDR1 SGDLS, CDR2 YYNGEE. Between the trimmed V and J ends, which lost 0 bases and 1 base, there was a span of 4 bases. This CDR3 is 14 amino acids long. CDR3 sequence reads: CASSVVGNTGELFF. The CDR3 nucleotides read TGTGCCAGCAGCGTAGTGGGGAACACCGGGGAGCTGTTTTTT.

The chain links TRBV9 to TRBJ2-5; 13 bases agree with TRBD2. There are 16 residues in the CDR3. CDR1 is SGDLS and CDR2 is YYNGEE in the germline V gene. The trim removed 2 bases at V and 5 bases at J, leaving 6 bases unmatched. In nucleotides, the CDR3 is TGTGCCAGCAGCGTCGCTGGACTAGCGGGAGATGAGACCCAGTACTTC. Its translation: CASSVAGLAGDETQYF.

The chain has TRBV4-3 and TRBJ1-5; no reliable D call. CDR1 is LGHNA and CDR2 is YSLEER in the germline V gene. With 0 bases removed from V and 5 bases from J, the gap between germline ends came to 14 bases. The CDR3 consists of 16 residues. CDR3 sequence: CASSQDLEGNHQPQHF. DNA for the CDR3: TGCGCCAGCAGCCAAGATTTGGAAGGGAACCATCAGCCCCAGCATTTT.

V and J are TRBV19 and TRBJ2-4; 7 bases line up with TRBD2. This CDR3 contains 15 residues. The ends lost 7 bases at V and 5 bases at J; junction bases unmatched: 11. CDR1 and CDR2 from the germline V gene are LNHDA and SQIVND (reference sequence). The CDR3 spells CASKPTRAGENIQYF. The DNA for the CDR3 is TGTGCCAGTAAACCTACCAGGGCGGGGGAAAACATTCAGTACTTC. Looking up the rest from reference TRBV19 and TRBJ2-4 gives the full variable domain: DGGITQSPKYLFRKEGQNVTLSCEQNLNHDAMYWYRQDPGQGLRLIYYSQIVNDFQKGDIAEGYSVSREKKESFPLTVTSAQKNPTAFYLCASKPTRAGENIQYFGAGTRLSVL.

The chain has TRBV5-4 and TRBJ1-6, with TRBD1 identical over 7 bases. With 5 bases clipped from V and 9 bases from J, the junction kept 11 bases outside the gene matches. The CDR3 has 15 residues. Germline V gene data show CDR1 as SGHNT and CDR2 as YYREEE (reference sequence). Here the CDR3 DNA reads TGTGCCAGCAGTGGGGACAGTCTAAAGGGTTCACCCCTCCACTTT. As protein: CASSGDSLKGSPLHF. Together with reference TRBV5-4 and TRBJ1-6, the CDR3 gives the full variable domain: ETGVTQSPTHLIKTRGQQVTLRCSSQSGHNTVSWYQQALGQGPQFIFQYYREEENGRGNFPPRFSGLQFPNYSSELNVNALELDDSALYLCASSGDSLKGSPLHFGNGTRLTVT.

The DNA for the CDR3 is TGTGCCAGCAGCTACAGGGAGAGACAAGAGACCCAGTACTTC. Encoded protein: CASSYRERQETQYF. The chain employs TRBV7-2 and TRBJ2-5; TRBD1 might be the D (6 bases). This CDR3 is 14 amino acids long. Germline lookup yields CDR1 SGHTA and CDR2 FQGNSA. V shed 4 bases and J shed 2 bases, with 11 bases lying between them.

The gene calls are TRBV6-5 and TRBJ2-7; 8 bases agree with TRBD1. Germline CDR1 and CDR2: MNHEY and SVGAGI. V was clipped by 5 bases and J by 6 bases; unmatched bases: 6. CDR3 size: 13 residues. In DNA, the CDR3 is TGTGCCAGCAGTCCCGGACAGGGTGGCGAGCAGTACGTC. Its protein product is CASSPGQGGEQYV.

The CDR3 nucleotides read TGTGCCAGCAGCCAAGATAATGCGGGGGCCTACAATGAGCAGTTCTTC. Translation gives CASSQDNAGAYNEQFF. The V and J genes are TRBV4-2 and TRBJ2-1, with TRBD2 matching 7 bases. With 0 bases clipped from V and 2 bases from J, the junction kept 4 bases outside the gene matches. Germline-derived CDR1 and CDR2 are LGHNA and YNFKEQ. The CDR3 totals 16 residues.

V gene TRBV6-2 or TRBV6-3 combines with J gene TRBJ2-3, with D possibly being TRBD1 (6 bases). V gave up 5 bases and J gave up 7 bases, with 19 bases separating them. Germline assignment: CDR1 MNHEY and CDR2 SVGEGT. This CDR3 region has 15 residues. CDR3 in DNA: TGTGCCAGCAGTCTGACAGGAGTTGTCCGAAATACGCAGTATTTT. Translation: CASSLTGVVRNTQYF.

This clone was observed once. This chain joins TRBV5-4 and TRBJ2-7, with D perhaps TRBD1 (6 bases). Germline V gene data show CDR1 as SGHNT and CDR2 as YYREEE (reference sequence). Trimming cost V 0 bases and J 1 base, with 14 bases left between them. This CDR3 comprises 16 residues. CDR3 protein: CASSLESGERSYEQYF. CDR3 coding DNA: TGTGCCAGCAGCTTGGAGTCAGGGGAGAGGTCCTACGAGCAGTACTTC.